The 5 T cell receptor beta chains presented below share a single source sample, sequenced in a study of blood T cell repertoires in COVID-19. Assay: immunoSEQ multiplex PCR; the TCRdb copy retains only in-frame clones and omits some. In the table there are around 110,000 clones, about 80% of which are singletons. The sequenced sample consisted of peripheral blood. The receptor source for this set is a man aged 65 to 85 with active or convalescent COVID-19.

CDR3 sequence (DNA): TGTGCCACCAGCAGAGAAGCCGGGACAGGGGGGAATCAGCCCCAGCATTTT. As protein: CATSREAGTGGNQPQHF. J is TRBJ1-5 and V is TRBV15; 11 bases are shared with TRBD1. CDR1 is LNHNV, CDR2 YYDKDF, per germline (reference sequence). This CDR3 is built from 17 residues. The J segment lost 4 bases and the V segment lost 0 bases, leaving 5 bases of the junction unmatched.

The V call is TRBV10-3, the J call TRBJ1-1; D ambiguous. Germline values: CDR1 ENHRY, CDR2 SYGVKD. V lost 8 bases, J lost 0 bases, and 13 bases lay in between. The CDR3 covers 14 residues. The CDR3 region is CAIAPGEMNTEAFF. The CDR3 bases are TGTGCCATCGCCCCCGGAGAAATGAACACTGAAGCTTTCTTT.

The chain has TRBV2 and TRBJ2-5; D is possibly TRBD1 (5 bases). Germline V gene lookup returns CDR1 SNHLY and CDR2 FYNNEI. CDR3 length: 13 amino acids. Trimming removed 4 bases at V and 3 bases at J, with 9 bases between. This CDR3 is CASSVGREETQYF. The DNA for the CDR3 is TGTGCCAGCAGTGTTGGCAGGGAAGAGACCCAGTACTTC.

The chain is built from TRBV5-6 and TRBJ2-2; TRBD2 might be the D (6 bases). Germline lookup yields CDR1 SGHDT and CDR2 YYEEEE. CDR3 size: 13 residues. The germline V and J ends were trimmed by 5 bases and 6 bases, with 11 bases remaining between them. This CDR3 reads CASSRQRAGELFF. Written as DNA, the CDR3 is TGTGCCAGCAGTCGACAGCGGGCCGGGGAGCTGTTTTTT.

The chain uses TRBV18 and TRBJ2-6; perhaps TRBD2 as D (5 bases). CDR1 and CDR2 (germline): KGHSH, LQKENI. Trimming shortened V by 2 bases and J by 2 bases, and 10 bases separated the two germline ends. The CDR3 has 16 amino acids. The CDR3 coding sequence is TGTGCCAGCTCACCATCGGGAATTGCTGGGGCCAACGTCCTGACTTTC. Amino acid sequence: CASSPSGIAGANVLTF.